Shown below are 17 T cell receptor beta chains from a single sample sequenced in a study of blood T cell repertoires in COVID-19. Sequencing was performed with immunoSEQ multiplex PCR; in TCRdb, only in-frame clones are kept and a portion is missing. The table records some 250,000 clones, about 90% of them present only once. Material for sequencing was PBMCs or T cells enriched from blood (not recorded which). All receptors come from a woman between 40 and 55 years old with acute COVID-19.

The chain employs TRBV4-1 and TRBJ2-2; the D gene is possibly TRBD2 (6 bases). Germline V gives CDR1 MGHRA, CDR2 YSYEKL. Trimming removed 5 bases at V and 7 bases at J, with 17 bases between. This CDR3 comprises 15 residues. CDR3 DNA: TGCGCCAGCAGCGCCGAAACCGGGACTGGCGGGGAGCTGTTTTTT. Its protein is CASSAETGTGGELFF.

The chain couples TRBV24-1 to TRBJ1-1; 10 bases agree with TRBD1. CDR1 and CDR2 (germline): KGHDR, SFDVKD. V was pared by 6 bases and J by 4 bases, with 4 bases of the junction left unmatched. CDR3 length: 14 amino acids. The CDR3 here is CATSPDRGPTEAFF. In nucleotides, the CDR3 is TGTGCCACCAGTCCCGACAGGGGGCCCACTGAAGCTTTCTTT.

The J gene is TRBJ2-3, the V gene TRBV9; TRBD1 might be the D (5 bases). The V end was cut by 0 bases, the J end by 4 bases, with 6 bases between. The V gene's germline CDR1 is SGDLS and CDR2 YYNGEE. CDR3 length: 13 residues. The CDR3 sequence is CASSVAGSDTQYF. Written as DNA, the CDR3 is TGTGCCAGCAGCGTAGCAGGGTCAGATACGCAGTATTTT.

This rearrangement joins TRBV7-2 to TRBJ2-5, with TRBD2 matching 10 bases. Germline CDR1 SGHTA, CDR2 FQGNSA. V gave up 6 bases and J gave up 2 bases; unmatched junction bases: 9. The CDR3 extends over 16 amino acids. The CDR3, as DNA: TGTGCCAGCAGTTCAAGCTCTAGCGGGAGACAAGAGACCCAGTACTTC. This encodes CASSSSSSGRQETQYF.

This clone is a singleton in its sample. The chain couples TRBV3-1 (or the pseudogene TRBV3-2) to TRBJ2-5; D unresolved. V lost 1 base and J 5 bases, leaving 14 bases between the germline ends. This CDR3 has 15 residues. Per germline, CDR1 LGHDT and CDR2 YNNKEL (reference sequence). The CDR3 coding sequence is TGTGCCAGCAGCCAAGGGCCCTTAGGAGAGGAGACCCAGTACTTC. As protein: CASSQGPLGEETQYF.

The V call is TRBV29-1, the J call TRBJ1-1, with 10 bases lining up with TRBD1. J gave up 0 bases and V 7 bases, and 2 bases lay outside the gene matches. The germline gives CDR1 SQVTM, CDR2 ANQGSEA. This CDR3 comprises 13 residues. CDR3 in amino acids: CSGGQGVNTEAFF. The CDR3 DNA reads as TGCAGCGGTGGACAGGGGGTGAACACTGAAGCTTTCTTT.

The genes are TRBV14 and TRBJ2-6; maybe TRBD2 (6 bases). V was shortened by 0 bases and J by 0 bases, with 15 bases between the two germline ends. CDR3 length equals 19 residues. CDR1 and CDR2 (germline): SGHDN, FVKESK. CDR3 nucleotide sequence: TGTGCCAGCAGCCAAGATTTGGTAGCGGACAACTCTGGGGCCAACGTCCTGACTTTC. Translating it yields CASSQDLVADNSGANVLTF.

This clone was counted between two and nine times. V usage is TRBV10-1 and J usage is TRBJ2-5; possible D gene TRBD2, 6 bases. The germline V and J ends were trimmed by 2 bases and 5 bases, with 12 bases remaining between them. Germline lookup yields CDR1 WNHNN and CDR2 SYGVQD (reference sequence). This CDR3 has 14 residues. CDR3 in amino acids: CASSEDQRGETQYF. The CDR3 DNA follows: TGCGCCAGCAGTGAGGACCAACGGGGGGAGACCCAGTACTTC.

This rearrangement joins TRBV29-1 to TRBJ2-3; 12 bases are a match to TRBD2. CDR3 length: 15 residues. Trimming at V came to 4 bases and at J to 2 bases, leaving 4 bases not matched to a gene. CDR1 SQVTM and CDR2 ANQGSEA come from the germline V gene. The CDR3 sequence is CSVGTSGRFTDTQYF. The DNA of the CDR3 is TGCAGCGTTGGCACTAGCGGGAGGTTCACAGATACGCAGTATTTT.

As DNA, the CDR3 is TGTGCCAGCTGGAGAGCCGGAGCTAACTATGGCTACACCTTC. The encoded protein is CASWRAGANYGYTF. This sequence joins TRBV6-5 and TRBJ1-2; D is undetermined. The germline gives CDR1 MNHEY, CDR2 SVGAGI. The CDR3 is 14 residues long. Trimming took off 8 bases at V and 0 bases at J, with 13 bases between the two ends.

The CDR3 protein is CASSFFLRGTGELFF. As DNA, the CDR3 is TGTGCCAGCAGCTTCTTTTTACGGGGCACCGGGGAGCTGTTTTTT. The rearrangement uses TRBV7-2 and TRBJ2-2; D is possibly TRBD2 (5 bases). CDR3 length equals 15 residues. Trimming pared 3 bases from V and 4 bases from J, leaving 12 bases between. From germline, CDR1 is SGHTA and CDR2 FQGNSA.

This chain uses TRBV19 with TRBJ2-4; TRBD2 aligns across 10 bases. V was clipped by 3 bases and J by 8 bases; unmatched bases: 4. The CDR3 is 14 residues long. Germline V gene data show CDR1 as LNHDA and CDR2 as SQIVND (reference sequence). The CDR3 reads CASSISSGSYIQYF. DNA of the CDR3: TGTGCCAGTAGTATCTCTAGCGGGAGTTACATTCAGTACTTC.

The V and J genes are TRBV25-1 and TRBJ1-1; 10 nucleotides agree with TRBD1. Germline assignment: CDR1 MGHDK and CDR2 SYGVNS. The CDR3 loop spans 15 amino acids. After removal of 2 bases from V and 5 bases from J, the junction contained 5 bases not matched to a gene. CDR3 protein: CASSERQGALTEAFF. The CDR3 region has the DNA TGTGCCAGCAGTGAAAGACAGGGGGCTTTAACTGAAGCTTTCTTT.

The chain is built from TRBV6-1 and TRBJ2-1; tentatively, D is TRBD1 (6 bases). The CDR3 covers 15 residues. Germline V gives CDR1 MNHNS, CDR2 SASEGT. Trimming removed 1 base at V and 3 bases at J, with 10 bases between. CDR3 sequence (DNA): TGTGCCAGCAGTGAAGACAGGGAAGTCTACAATGAGCAGTTCTTC. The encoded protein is CASSEDREVYNEQFF.

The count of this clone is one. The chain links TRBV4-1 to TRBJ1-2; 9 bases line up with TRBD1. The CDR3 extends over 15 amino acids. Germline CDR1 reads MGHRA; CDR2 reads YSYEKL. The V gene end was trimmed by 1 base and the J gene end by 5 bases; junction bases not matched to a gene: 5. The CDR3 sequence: CASSQARDREYGYTF. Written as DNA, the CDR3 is TGCGCCAGCAGCCAAGCACGGGACAGGGAGTATGGCTACACCTTC.

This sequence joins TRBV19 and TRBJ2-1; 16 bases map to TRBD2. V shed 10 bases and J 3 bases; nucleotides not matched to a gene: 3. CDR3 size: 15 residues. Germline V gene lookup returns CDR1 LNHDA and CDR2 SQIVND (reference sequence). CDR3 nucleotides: TGTGCCACCGGGACTAGCGGGGGGGTCTACAATGAGCAGTTCTTC. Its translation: CATGTSGGVYNEQFF.

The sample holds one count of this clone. Here the CDR3 reads CATNPGQGAVDTQYF. DNA of the CDR3: TGTGCCACTAATCCGGGACAGGGGGCTGTAGATACGCAGTATTTT. The V call is TRBV19, the J call TRBJ2-3; TRBD1 aligns across 12 bases. With V trimmed by 10 bases and J by 5 bases, 10 bases remained unmatched. CDR1 is LNHDA and CDR2 is SQIVND in the germline V gene (reference sequence). This CDR3 is 15 amino acids long.